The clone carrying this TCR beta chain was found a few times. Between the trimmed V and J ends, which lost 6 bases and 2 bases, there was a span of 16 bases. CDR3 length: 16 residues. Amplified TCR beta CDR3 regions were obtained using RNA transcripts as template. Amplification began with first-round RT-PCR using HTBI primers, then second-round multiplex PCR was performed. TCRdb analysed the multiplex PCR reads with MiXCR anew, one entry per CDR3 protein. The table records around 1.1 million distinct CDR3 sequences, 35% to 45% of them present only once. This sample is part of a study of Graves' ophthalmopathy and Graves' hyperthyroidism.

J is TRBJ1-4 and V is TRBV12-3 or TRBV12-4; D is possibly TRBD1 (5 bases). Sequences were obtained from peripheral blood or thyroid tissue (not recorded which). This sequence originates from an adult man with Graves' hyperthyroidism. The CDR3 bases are TGTGCCAGCAGGCTCCGGGGGTCTGCGACTAATGAAAAACTGTTTTTT. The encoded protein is CASRLRGSATNEKLFF.